The entry below gives a single T cell receptor (beta chain) sequence along with its context. Antigen: not known. This sample is part of a study of CD4 T cells in relation to SARS-CoV-2 and coronaviruses. General study points: Samples before the pandemic and after infection were not matched within any donor.

Naive or memory CD4+ cells were cultured 1:1 with T cell-depleted PBMCs plus CEF. CEF-cultured naive and memory CD4+ T cell DNA got survey-level sequencing. Method: immunoSEQ multiplex PCR; TCRdb's copy keeps in-frame clones and lacks some. The table records some 45,000 clones, almost 85% of them present only once. Sequencing was performed on naive CD4+ T cells from PBMCs, cultured in vitro. Subset: naive CD4+ T cells isolated by negative enrichment. This clonotype was sampled from an adult with COVID-19.

The CDR3 here is CASSLDPSGGGNQETQYF. Written as DNA, the CDR3 is TGCGCCAGCAGCTTGGATCCTAGCGGGGGGGGGAATCAAGAGACCCAGTACTTC. The V gene is TRBV5-1, the J gene TRBJ2-5; 12 bases fit TRBD2. The V and J ends lost 0 bases and 2 bases, in that order; junction bases with no gene match: 8. Germline CDR1 and CDR2: SGHRS and YFSETQ. This CDR3 contains 18 residues.